The text below deals with one TCR beta chain. Its antigen remains unidentified. Per-nucleotide qualities are absent, and no much larger clonotype sits a single base away. The donors were healthy, HIV-negative adults who had no recently reported acute infections or vaccinations. Every donor was a Caucasian adult living in Nashville, Tennessee, USA. CD4+ T cells were enriched by magnetic negative selection; naive cells were then positively selected on CD45RA, and the negative fraction formed the memory subset. Blood was collected by leukapheresis, and PBMCs were isolated by Ficoll-Histopaque density gradient centrifugation and then cryopreserved in liquid nitrogen vapor phase. Analytical flow cytometry was used to check the purity and quantity of every magnetically sorted T cell population. Genomic DNA was isolated from every sorted fraction and measured by UV absorbance on a Nanodrop 2000c. Using the deep immunoSEQ assay, TCR CDR3 regions were amplified from genomic DNA by multiplex PCR. Extracted genomic DNA from each cell subset was spread evenly across all wells of several immunoSEQ 96-well plates, with each plate serving as a replicate. Each replicate PCR for sorted subsets received around 200 ng genomic DNA, equal to roughly 30,000 T cell genomes. Purified libraries were measured with a Qubit 3.0 fluorometer, size-checked on a Bioanalyzer 2100, and measured again with the KAPA Library Quantification kit. Every immunoSEQ 96-well plate was sequenced on a dedicated single-read 150-cycle Illumina NextSeq 550 flow cell. In the paper's pipeline: The immunoSEQ output contained only junctional sequences without quality scores, so filtering could not match that applied to full-length reads. To assign V/J genes and CDR3, sequences were annotated using PyIR, a Python wrapper for IgBLAST v1.9, with IMGT germline references. Any read was removed if the V/J assignment was weak (E-value above 1e-6), the CDR3 was missing, or the read contained stop codons, out-of-frame junctions, or ambiguous translated residues. A V3J clonotype was defined by an identical inferred V gene, J gene, and CDR3 amino acid sequence. Percentage overlap between repertoires was computed as shared unique clonotypes divided by the size of the smaller repertoire. RTK rarefaction, the Chao1 estimator, and Recon v2.1 estimates of unobserved clonotypes were used to assess repertoire richness. For all TCRbeta clonotypes obtained by the gDNA method from a few donors, generation probabilities were computed with OLGA. TCRdb obtained this table from immuneACCESS and retained in-frame rearrangements with V and J assigned. These tables miss some clones; where compared with another copy, unresolved V genes account for less than half of the shortfall, and the remainder is unexplained. Clone size and V and J calls were adopted from that table, with D and trimming inferred from the DNA. The sample table shows over a million clones, and roughly 74% are seen once. In total, the top ten clones hold 0.52% of the sample.

Per the germline V gene (reference sequence), GTSNPN is the CDR1 and SVGIG is the CDR2. V gives up 7 bases and J gives up 4 bases, and the segment between their germline ends measures 11 bases. There are 12 amino acids in the CDR3, from cysteine to phenylalanine inclusive. CDR3 DNA only is kept here, 36 bases in frame from base 1. This sample is drawn from a study of shared clonotypes between healthy human individuals (TCRdb year 2020). In terms of the full investigation: Two women and a few men aged 18 to 49 years were included in the cohort. Per donor, three plates each were used for CD4 naive and CD4 memory, two for CD8 naive, and one for CD8 memory. To estimate repertoire size and how much clonotypes are shared between individuals, the study performed deep sequencing of blood TCR repertoires from 4 to 6 healthy adults. To increase sequencing depth and limit assay-specific biases, different laboratories used diverse techniques to prepare libraries and sequence TCR repertoires. Each donor's leukapheresis produced roughly between roughly 0.9 and 9 billion PBMCs. Beyond this particular receptor, the publication reports: Even with the large sequencing depth, rarefaction of the sorted-subset datasets indicated that sequencing was incomplete. Estimated clonotype richness was generally larger for naive than for memory subsets. Pairwise subsampling led to the expectation that sequencing depth would affect the degree of clonotype sharing among donors. Sampling was restricted to blood, and TCR repertoires in tissue are likely to differ from TCR repertoires in blood. Because the study included a small number of donors, the genetic and exposure-history diversity represented was limited. Compared with non-shared clonotypes, the clonotypes found in all four sorted-subset donors had higher generation probabilities. Across a few donors, around 5% of naive CD4, approximately 4% of naive CD8, roughly 2.3% of memory CD4, and about 0.44% of memory CD8 clonotypes were shared.

The TCR sequence derives from a man younger than 35 in good health. Some clones in this sample may be carry-over from other donors' samples. The source material was memory CD4+ T cells from PBMCs. The meaning of the sample's cell subset or site label: CD45RA-negative fraction. Recombination connected TRBV30 to TRBJ1-5; tentative D gene TRBD1, with 5 bases matching. The CDR3 here reads CASGRENQPQHF. The sequenced DNA is TGTGCCTCGGGACGGGAGAATCAGCCCCAGCATTTT.